The clone carrying this T cell receptor (beta chain) was seen just once. Its cognate antigen is unknown. This entry belongs to a study of shared clonotypes between healthy human individuals. Trimming shortened V by 1 base and J by 2 bases, and 14 bases separated the two germline ends. This CDR3 is 16 amino acids long. The germline gives CDR1 SGHRS, CDR2 YFSETQ. Profiled with immunoSEQ multiplex PCR; TCRdb holds only in-frame clones, not every one. The sample carries about 1.5 million clones, around 98% recorded once. The study separated CD4+ cells into CD45RA+ naive and CD45RA-negative memory subsets. The study, taken as a whole, reports: Among several donors, approximately 5.4% of naive CD4 clonotypes were found in common.

Input material: naive CD4+ T cells sorted from blood. Sample subset: CD45RA+ positively selected. This TCR was recovered from a man in his thirties or forties in good health. This chain uses TRBV5-1 with TRBJ2-3, with D possibly being TRBD1 (6 bases). The CDR3: CASSLSADSYTDTQYF. For the CDR3, the DNA is TGCGCCAGCAGCTTGAGCGCGGACAGCTACACAGATACGCAGTATTTT.